The next 17 T cell receptor beta chains were all read from a single sample in a study of cytomegalovirus exposure and HLA in healthy donors. The study ran its PCR with 60 Vbeta and 13 Jbeta primers. Repertoires were generated with immunoSEQ multiplex PCR, while TCRdb's copy carries only in-frame clones and drops some. The sample lists roughly 49,000 clones; about four fifths were seen once. Sequencing used PBMCs. The receptors originated from a boy aged 5-17 years in good health and CMV-seropositive.

The J gene is TRBJ1-3, the V gene TRBV4-1; D possibly corresponds to TRBD1 (6 bases). V gave up 4 bases and J gave up 4 bases, with 20 bases separating them. Germline V gives CDR1 MGHRA, CDR2 YSYEKL. The CDR3 has 17 amino acids. CDR3 amino acids: CASSRGGWGGPGNTIYF. CDR3 in DNA: TGCGCCAGCAGCCGGGGGGGTTGGGGGGGGCCGGGAAACACCATATATTTT.

This chain links TRBV19 with TRBJ1-5, with a weak D call TRBD1 (5 bases). The germline V gene has CDR1 LNHDA and CDR2 SQIVND (reference sequence). The CDR3 is 13 amino acids. Trimming took off 6 bases at V and 5 bases at J, with 11 bases between the two ends. The CDR3 region has the DNA TGTGCCAGTAGCATACAGGTATATCAGCCCCAGCATTTT. Protein sequence: CASSIQVYQPQHF.

The CDR3, as DNA: TGTGCCAGCAGCTTAAGGACGAGGGTGTTCGGAAACACCATATATTTT. Its translation: CASSLRTRVFGNTIYF. The V call is TRBV7-9, the J call TRBJ1-3, with D uncertain. Trimming stripped 2 bases from V and 4 bases from J, with 15 bases between. Germline V gene data show CDR1 as SEHNR and CDR2 as FQNEAQ (reference sequence). The CDR3 spans 16 residues.

V gene TRBV15 combines with J gene TRBJ2-1, with TRBD2 matching 7 bases. Germline-derived CDR1 and CDR2 are LNHNV and YYDKDF (reference sequence). V lost 5 bases and J lost 8; bases outside the gene matches: 9. The CDR3 spans 14 residues. CDR3: CATSPSGLADEQFF. The CDR3 DNA reads as TGTGCCACCAGCCCATCAGGGCTAGCGGATGAGCAGTTCTTC.

V and J are TRBV6-5 and TRBJ2-1, with 10 positions matching TRBD1. V trimming: 5 bases; J trimming: 8 bases; junction bases outside the gene matches: 6. The CDR3 contains 14 residues. Looked up from germline, CDR1 is MNHEY and CDR2 is SVGAGI. CDR3 amino acids: CASSLDRGLDEQFF. The CDR3 region has the DNA TGTGCCAGCAGTCTAGACAGGGGGCTCGATGAGCAGTTCTTC.

The chain uses TRBV2 and TRBJ1-2; a weak D match, TRBD1 (6 bases). CDR1 and CDR2 from the germline V gene are SNHLY and FYNNEI. This CDR3 region has 13 residues. The V end was cut by 7 bases, the J end by 0 bases, with 9 bases between. The CDR3 DNA reads as TGTGCCAGCAAGGGGGATACTAACTATGGCTACACCTTC. Residues: CASKGDTNYGYTF.

The V call is TRBV4-1, the J call TRBJ1-2; 9 bases line up with TRBD1. The trim removed 2 bases at V and 8 bases at J, leaving 3 bases unmatched. This CDR3 comprises 13 residues. Looked up from germline, CDR1 is MGHRA and CDR2 is YSYEKL. CDR3 protein: CASSQTGGLGYTF. The CDR3, as DNA: TGCGCCAGCAGCCAAACAGGGGGCCTCGGCTACACCTTC.

The chain links TRBV11-1 to TRBJ1-6, with TRBD1 as a possible D gene (6 bases). Trimming stripped 0 bases from V and 4 bases from J, with 13 bases between. CDR1 SGHAT and CDR2 FQDESV come from the germline V gene (reference sequence). There are 17 residues in the CDR3. Here the CDR3 DNA reads TGTGCCAGCAGCTTAGCGCCAACAGGGCGTTATAATTCACCCCTCCACTTT. Residues: CASSLAPTGRYNSPLHF.

This clone was seen once. The rearrangement links TRBV5-1 to TRBJ2-7, with unresolved D. Trimming stripped 0 bases from V and 3 bases from J, with 7 bases between. The germline CDR1 and CDR2 sequences are SGHRS and YFSETQ. The CDR3 extends over 13 amino acids. The CDR3, as DNA: TGCGCCAGCAGCTTGGGGCGGCTCTACGAGCAGTACTTC. Translating it yields CASSLGRLYEQYF. The variable domain in full, with the rest retrieved from reference TRBV5-1 and TRBJ2-7, is KAGVTQTPRYLIKTRGQQVTLSCSPISGHRSVSWYQQTPGQGLQFLFEYFSETQRNKGNFPGRFSGRQFSNSRSEMNVSTLELGDSALYLCASSLGRLYEQYFGPGTRLTVT.

This clone was detected once. This rearrangement joins TRBV6-1 to TRBJ1-1; 7 bases are a match to TRBD1. This CDR3 has 15 amino acids. J gave up 3 bases and V 7 bases, and 11 bases lay outside the gene matches. Germline V gives CDR1 MNHNS, CDR2 SASEGT. DNA for the CDR3: TGTGCCAGCAATAATCTGACAGGGCTTCACACTGAAGCTTTCTTT. Translation gives CASNNLTGLHTEAFF.

CDR3 loop: CASSPGSFLLNQPQHF. The CDR3 DNA is TGTGCCAGCAGCCCAGGTTCCTTCCTACTCAATCAGCCCCAGCATTTT. The chain links TRBV5-5 to TRBJ1-5; no definite D call. From germline, CDR1 is SGHKS and CDR2 YYEKEE (reference sequence). CDR3 size: 16 residues. The V end was cut by 4 bases, the J end by 3 bases, with 17 bases between. Variable domain in full (rest from reference TRBV5-5 and TRBJ1-5): DAGVTQSPTHLIKTRGQQVTLRCSPISGHKSVSWYQQVLGQGPQFIFQYYEKEERGRGNFPDRFSARQFPNYSSELNVNALLLGDSALYLCASSPGSFLLNQPQHFGDGTRLSIL.

This clone occurred once. The chain carries TRBV6-5 and TRBJ2-5; 9 bases align to TRBD2. With V trimmed by 8 bases and J by 5 bases, 9 bases remained unmatched. This CDR3 comprises 14 residues. CDR1 MNHEY and CDR2 SVGAGI come from the germline V gene. The CDR3 coding sequence is TGTGCCAGCCGGCGGGGGGGCGGGACGGAGACCCAGTACTTC. Protein product: CASRRGGGTETQYF.

The V call is TRBV18, the J call TRBJ1-5; unclear D gene. The CDR3 is 16 amino acids. The germline V and J ends were trimmed by 3 bases and 5 bases, with 17 bases remaining between them. From germline, CDR1 is KGHSH and CDR2 LQKENI. CDR3 amino acids: CASSPAGGGLYQPQHF. CDR3 bases: TGTGCCAGCTCACCCGCTGGCGGAGGACTTTATCAGCCCCAGCATTTT.

The gene calls are TRBV6-5 and TRBJ2-7; no reliable D call. There are 16 residues in the CDR3. Germline V gene data show CDR1 as MNHEY and CDR2 as SVGAGI. The V and J ends lost 0 bases and 3 bases respectively, with 15 bases between them. The CDR3 is CASSYSRGELLYEQYF. CDR3 coding DNA: TGTGCCAGCAGTTACTCACGCGGAGAGTTACTCTACGAGCAGTACTTC.

This clone was seen once. The genes are TRBV7-6 and TRBJ2-7; TRBD1 is a possible D gene (6 bases). The V gene's germline CDR1 is SGHVS and CDR2 FNYEAQ. This CDR3 comprises 13 residues. The V end was cut by 3 bases, the J end by 2 bases, with 8 bases between. This chain's CDR3 is CASSLNRAYEQYF. The CDR3 nucleotides read TGTGCCAGCAGCTTGAACAGGGCCTACGAGCAGTACTTC.

This clone was picked up one time. The V gene is TRBV4-1, the J gene TRBJ2-7; 7 nucleotides agree with TRBD1. This CDR3 has 16 amino acids. Unmatched junction bases numbered 6, after V lost 1 base and J lost 0 bases. Germline lookup yields CDR1 MGHRA and CDR2 YSYEKL. The CDR3 spells CASSQVGDSGSYEQYF. Here the CDR3 DNA reads TGCGCCAGCAGCCAAGTAGGGGACAGTGGCTCCTACGAGCAGTACTTC.

This chain joins TRBV4-2 and TRBJ2-7; the D gene is possibly TRBD1 (6 bases). From germline, CDR1 is LGHNA and CDR2 YNFKEQ. V was clipped by 7 bases and J by 5 bases, with 18 bases between them. This CDR3 is built from 14 residues. CDR3: CASKTSGESNEQYF. The CDR3 region has the DNA TGTGCCAGCAAAACTTCAGGGGAGTCGAACGAGCAGTACTTC.